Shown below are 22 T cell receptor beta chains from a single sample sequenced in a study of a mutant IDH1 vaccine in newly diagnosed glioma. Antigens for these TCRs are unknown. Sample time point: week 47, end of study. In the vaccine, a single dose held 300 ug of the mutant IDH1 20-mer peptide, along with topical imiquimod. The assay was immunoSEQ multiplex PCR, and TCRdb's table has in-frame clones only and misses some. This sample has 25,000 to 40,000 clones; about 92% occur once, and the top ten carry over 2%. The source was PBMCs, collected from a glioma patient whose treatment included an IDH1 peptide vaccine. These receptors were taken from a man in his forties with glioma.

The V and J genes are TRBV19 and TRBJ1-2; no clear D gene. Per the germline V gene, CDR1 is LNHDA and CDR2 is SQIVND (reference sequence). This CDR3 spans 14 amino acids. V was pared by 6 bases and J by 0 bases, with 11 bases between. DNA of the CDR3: TGTGCCAGTAGGCCGACGGGAGCTAACTATGGCTACACCTTC. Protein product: CASRPTGANYGYTF.

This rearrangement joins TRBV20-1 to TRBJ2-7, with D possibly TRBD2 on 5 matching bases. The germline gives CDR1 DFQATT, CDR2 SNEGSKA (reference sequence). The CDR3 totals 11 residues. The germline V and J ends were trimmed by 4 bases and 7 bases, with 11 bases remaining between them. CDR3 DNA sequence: TGCAGTGCTAAACCCCCGGGGGAGCAGTACTTC. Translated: CSAKPPGEQYF.

CDR3 nucleotide sequence: TGCGCCAGCAGCTTACAGGGGCCGGACACCGGGGAGCTGTTTTTT. Translation: CASSLQGPDTGELFF. This chain connects TRBV5-1 to TRBJ2-2; 7 positions agree with TRBD1. The CDR3 extends over 15 amino acids. CDR1 SGHRS and CDR2 YFSETQ come from the germline V gene. Germline trimming cut 2 bases from V and 3 bases from J; bases unmatched to any gene: 4.

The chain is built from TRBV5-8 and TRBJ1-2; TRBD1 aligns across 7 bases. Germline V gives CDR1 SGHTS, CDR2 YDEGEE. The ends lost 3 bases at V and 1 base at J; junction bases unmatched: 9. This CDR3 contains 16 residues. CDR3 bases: TGTGCCAGCAGCTCTAAGGGGGCAGGGCTTAACTATGGCTACACCTTC. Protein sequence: CASSSKGAGLNYGYTF.

In DNA, the CDR3 is TGTGCCAGCAGCTCACCGGGGGGTCGACAGCCCCAGCATTTT. Its translation: CASSSPGGRQPQHF. V and J are TRBV28 and TRBJ1-5; possibly TRBD1 for D (5 bases). The CDR3 consists of 14 residues. The ends were cut back, 6 bases at V and 7 bases at J, with 16 bases in the middle. CDR1 is MDHEN and CDR2 is SYDVKM in the germline V gene.

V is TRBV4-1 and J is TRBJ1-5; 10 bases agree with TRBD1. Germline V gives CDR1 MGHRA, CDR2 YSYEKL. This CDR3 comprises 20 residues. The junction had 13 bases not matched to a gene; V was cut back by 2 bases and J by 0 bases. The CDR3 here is CASSQNPTGGVGYSNQPQHF. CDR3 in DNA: TGCGCCAGCAGCCAAAACCCGACAGGGGGCGTCGGTTATAGCAATCAGCCCCAGCATTTT.

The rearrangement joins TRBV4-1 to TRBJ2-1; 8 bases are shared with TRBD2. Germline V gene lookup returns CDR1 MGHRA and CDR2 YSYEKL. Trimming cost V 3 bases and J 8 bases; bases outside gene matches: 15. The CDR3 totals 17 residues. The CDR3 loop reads CASSHSTGTRNLDEQFF. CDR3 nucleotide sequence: TGCGCCAGCAGCCATTCGACCGGGACTAGGAATTTGGATGAGCAGTTCTTC.

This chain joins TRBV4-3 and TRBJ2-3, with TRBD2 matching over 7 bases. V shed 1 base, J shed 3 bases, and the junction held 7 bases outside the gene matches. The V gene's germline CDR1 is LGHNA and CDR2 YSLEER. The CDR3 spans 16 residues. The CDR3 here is CASSQAGGWGTDTQYF. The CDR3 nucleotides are TGCGCCAGCAGCCAAGCGGGGGGATGGGGAACAGATACGCAGTATTTT.

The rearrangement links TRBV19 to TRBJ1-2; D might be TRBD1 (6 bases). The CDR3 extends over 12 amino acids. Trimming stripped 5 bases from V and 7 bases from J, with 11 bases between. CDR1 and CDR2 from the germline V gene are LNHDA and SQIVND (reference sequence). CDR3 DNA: TGTGCCAGTAGTTCTCGGACAGTTGGCTACACCTTC. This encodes CASSSRTVGYTF.

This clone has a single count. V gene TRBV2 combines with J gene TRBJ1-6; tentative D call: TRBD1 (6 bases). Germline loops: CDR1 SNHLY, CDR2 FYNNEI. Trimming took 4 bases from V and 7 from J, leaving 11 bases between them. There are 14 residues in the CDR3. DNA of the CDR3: TGTGCCAGCAGTGTGGGGGCGAGAAATTCACCCCTCCACTTT. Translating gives CASSVGARNSPLHF. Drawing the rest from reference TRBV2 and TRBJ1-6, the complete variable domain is EPEVTQTPSHQVTQMGQEVILRCVPISNHLYFYWYRQILGQKVEFLVSFYNNEISEKSEIFDDQFSVERPDGSNFTLKIRSTKLEDSAMYFCASSVGARNSPLHFGNGTRLTVT.

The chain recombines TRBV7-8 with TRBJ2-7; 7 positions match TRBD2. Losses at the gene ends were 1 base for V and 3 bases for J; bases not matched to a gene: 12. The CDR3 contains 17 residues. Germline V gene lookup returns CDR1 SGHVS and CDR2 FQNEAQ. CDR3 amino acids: CASSLGDRDYGYYEQYV. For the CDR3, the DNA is TGTGCCAGCAGCTTAGGGGACCGGGACTACGGATACTACGAGCAGTACGTC.

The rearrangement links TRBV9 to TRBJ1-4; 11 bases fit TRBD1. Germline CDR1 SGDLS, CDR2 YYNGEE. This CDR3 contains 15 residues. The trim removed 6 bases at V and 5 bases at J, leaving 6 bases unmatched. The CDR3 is CASTDGDRGNEKLFF. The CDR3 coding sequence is TGTGCCAGCACTGATGGGGACAGGGGGAATGAAAAACTGTTTTTT.

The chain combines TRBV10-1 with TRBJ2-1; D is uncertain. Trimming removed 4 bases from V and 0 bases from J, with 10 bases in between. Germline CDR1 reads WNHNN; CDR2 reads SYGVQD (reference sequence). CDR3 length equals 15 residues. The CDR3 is CASSGGKSSYNEQFF. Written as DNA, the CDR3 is TGCGCCAGCAGTGGAGGAAAAAGCTCCTACAATGAGCAGTTCTTC.

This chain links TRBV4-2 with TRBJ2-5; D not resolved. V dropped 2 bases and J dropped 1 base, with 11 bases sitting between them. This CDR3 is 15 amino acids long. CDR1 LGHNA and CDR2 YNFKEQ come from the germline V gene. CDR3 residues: CASSQSTAAQETQYF. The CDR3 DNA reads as TGTGCCAGCAGCCAATCGACCGCGGCCCAAGAGACCCAGTACTTC.

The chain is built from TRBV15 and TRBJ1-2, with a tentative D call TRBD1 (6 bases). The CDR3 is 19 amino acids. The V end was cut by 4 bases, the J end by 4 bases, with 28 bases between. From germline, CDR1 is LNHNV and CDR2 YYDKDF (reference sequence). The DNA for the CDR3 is TGTGCCACCAGCATGCCCCCGGGACACCCGGTGAAGATAGGCTATGGCTACACCTTC. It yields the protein CATSMPPGHPVKIGYGYTF.

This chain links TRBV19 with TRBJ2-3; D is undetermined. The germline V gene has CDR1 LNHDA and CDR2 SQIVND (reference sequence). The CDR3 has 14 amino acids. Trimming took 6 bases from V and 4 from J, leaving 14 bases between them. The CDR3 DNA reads TGTGCCAGTAGAGGCCAACCCAGTGCAGATACGCAGTATTTT. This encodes CASRGQPSADTQYF.

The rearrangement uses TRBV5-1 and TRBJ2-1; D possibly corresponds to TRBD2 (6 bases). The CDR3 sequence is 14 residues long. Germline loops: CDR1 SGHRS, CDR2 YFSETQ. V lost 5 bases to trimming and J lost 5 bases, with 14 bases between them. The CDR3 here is CASSLGLGNNEQFF. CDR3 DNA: TGCGCCAGCAGTCTGGGACTGGGGAACAATGAGCAGTTCTTC.

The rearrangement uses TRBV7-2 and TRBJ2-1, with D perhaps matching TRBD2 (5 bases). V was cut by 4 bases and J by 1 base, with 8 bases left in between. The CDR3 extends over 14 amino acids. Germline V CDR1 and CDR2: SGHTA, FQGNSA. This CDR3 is CASSSAGSYNEQFF. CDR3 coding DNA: TGTGCCAGCAGCTCTGCGGGTTCCTACAATGAGCAGTTCTTC.

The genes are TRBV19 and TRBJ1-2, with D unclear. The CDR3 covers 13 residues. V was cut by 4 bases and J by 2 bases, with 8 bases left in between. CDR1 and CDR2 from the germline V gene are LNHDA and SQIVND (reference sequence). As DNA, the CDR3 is TGTGCCAGTAGTACCGACCTGAACTATGGCTACACCTTC. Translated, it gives CASSTDLNYGYTF.

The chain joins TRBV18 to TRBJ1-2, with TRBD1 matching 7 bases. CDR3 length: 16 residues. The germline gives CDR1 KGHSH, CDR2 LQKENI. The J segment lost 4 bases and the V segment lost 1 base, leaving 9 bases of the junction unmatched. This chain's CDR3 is CASSPQEVAGGYGYTF. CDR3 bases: TGTGCCAGCTCACCACAGGAGGTGGCAGGGGGCTATGGCTACACCTTC.

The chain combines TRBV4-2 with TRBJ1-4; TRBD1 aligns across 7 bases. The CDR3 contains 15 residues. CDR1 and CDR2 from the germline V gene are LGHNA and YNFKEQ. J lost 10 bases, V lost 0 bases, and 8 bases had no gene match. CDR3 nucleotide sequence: TGTGCCAGCAGCCAAGATGTAGAGGGGGCGGGAAAACTGTTTTTT. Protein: CASSQDVEGAGKLFF.

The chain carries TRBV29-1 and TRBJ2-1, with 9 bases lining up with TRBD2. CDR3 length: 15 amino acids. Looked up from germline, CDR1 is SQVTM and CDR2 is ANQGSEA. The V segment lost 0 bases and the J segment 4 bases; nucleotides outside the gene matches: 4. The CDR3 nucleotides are TGCAGCGTTGAAGACGGGACTAGCTTTTACAATGAGCAGTTCTTC. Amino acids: CSVEDGTSFYNEQFF.